Below, 5 T cell receptor beta chains from the same sample are listed, as sequenced in a study of cytomegalovirus exposure and HLA in healthy donors (dated 2017 in TCRdb). The receptor library was made with the immunoSEQ multiplex PCR assay. For the multiplex PCR, a mixture combining 60 forward primers for TCR Vbeta segments and 13 reverse primers for TCR Jbeta segments was used. Drawn from immuneACCESS, this table holds only the in-frame rearrangements with V and J called that TCRdb kept. Clones are partly lost; checked studies trace under half to an unresolved V gene and leave the rest unexplained. Here the sample has about 180,000 clones; roughly 84% occur a single time. The ten largest clones take up around 1.3% of the sample. Specimen: PBMCs. These receptors all come from a boy younger than 10 in good health and CMV-seronegative.

J is TRBJ2-7 and V is TRBV9, with D maybe TRBD2 (6 bases). The germline CDR1 and CDR2 sequences are SGDLS and YYNGEE. With 4 bases removed from V and 2 bases from J, the gap between germline ends came to 19 bases. The CDR3 length is 16 residues. CDR3: CASSPEGERGPYEQYF. CDR3 in DNA: TGTGCCAGCAGCCCGGAGGGCGAAAGAGGCCCCTACGAGCAGTACTTC.

A single count supports this clone. The rearrangement links TRBV18 to TRBJ1-3; unclear D gene. Looked up from germline, CDR1 is KGHSH and CDR2 is LQKENI. Trimming cost V 1 base and J 0 bases, with 13 bases left between them. The CDR3 length is 17 residues. As DNA, the CDR3 is TGTGCCAGCTCACCACTCCCCGGGTTGGGCTCTGGAAACACCATATATTTT. Residues: CASSPLPGLGSGNTIYF.

This rearrangement joins TRBV5-4 to TRBJ1-4, with D possibly TRBD1 on 6 matching bases. Germline CDR1 SGHNT, CDR2 YYREEE (reference sequence). V dropped 0 bases and J dropped 5 bases, with 11 bases sitting between them. The CDR3 extends over 15 amino acids. The chain's CDR3 is CASSLAGQGNEKLFF. CDR3 DNA sequence: TGTGCCAGCAGCTTGGCCGGTCAGGGGAATGAAAAACTGTTTTTT.

This chain connects TRBV19 to TRBJ1-2; 12 nucleotides match TRBD1. Germline V gene lookup returns CDR1 LNHDA and CDR2 SQIVND (reference sequence). The CDR3 is made up of 16 amino acids. Unmatched junction bases numbered 11, after V lost 9 bases and J lost 3 bases. CDR3 loop: CASAGTGGTGYYGYTF. In DNA, the CDR3 is TGTGCCAGCGCAGGGACAGGGGGCACGGGGTACTATGGCTACACCTTC.

The chain carries TRBV9 and TRBJ1-2, with a possible D match to TRBD1 (6 bases). V gave up 3 bases and J gave up 6 bases, with 9 bases separating them. CDR1 and CDR2 from the germline V gene are SGDLS and YYNGEE. The CDR3 is 12 residues long. The CDR3 loop is CASSAAGDGYTF. For the CDR3, the DNA is TGTGCCAGCAGCGCGGCAGGGGATGGCTACACCTTC.